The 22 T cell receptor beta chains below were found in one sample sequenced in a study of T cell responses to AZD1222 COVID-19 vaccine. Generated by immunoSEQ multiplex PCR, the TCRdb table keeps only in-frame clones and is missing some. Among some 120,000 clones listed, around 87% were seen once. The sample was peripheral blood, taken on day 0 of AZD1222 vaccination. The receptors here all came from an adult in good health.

This chain's CDR3 is CASSRDRTAAVHF. As DNA, the CDR3 is TGTGCCAGTAGTAGAGACCGGACAGCAGCGGTCCACTTT. The chain links TRBV19 to TRBJ1-6, with a tentative D call TRBD1 (6 bases). The V end was cut by 4 bases, the J end by 17 bases, with 18 bases between. Germline values: CDR1 LNHDA, CDR2 SQIVND (reference sequence). This CDR3 is built from 13 residues.

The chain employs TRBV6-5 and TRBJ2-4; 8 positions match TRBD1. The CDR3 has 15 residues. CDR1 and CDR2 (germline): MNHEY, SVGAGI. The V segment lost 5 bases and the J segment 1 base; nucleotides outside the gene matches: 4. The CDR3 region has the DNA TGTGCCAGCAGTAAGGACAGGGTTGCCAAAAACATTCAGTACTTC. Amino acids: CASSKDRVAKNIQYF.

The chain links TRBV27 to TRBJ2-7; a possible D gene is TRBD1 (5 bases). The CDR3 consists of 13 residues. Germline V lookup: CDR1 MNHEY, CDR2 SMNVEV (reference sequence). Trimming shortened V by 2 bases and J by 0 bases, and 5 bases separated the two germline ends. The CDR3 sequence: CASSLRGSYEQYF. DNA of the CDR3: TGTGCCAGCAGTTTAAGGGGCTCCTACGAGCAGTACTTC.

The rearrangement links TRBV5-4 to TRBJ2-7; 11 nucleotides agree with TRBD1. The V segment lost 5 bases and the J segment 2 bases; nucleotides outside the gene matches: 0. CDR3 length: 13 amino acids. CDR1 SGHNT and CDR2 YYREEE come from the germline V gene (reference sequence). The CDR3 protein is CASRGQGAYEQYF. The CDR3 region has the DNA TGTGCCAGCAGGGGACAGGGGGCCTACGAGCAGTACTTC.

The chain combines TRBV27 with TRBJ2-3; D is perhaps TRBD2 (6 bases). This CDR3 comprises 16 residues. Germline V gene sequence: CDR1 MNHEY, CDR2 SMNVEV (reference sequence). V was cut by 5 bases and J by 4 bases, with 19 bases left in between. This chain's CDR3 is CASSKTSLNSADTQYF. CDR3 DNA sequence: TGTGCCAGCAGTAAAACTAGCCTAAACTCGGCAGATACGCAGTATTTT.

The CDR3 protein is CASSQANGWDPNTGELFF. The CDR3 DNA follows: TGTGCCAGCAGCCAAGCGAATGGTTGGGACCCGAACACCGGGGAGCTGTTTTTT. The chain joins TRBV14 to TRBJ2-2; tentatively, D is TRBD1 or TRBD2 (5 bases each). V shed 1 base and J shed 0 bases, with 15 bases lying between them. The CDR3 is 18 residues long. CDR1 is SGHDN, CDR2 FVKESK, per germline. Based on the CDR3 plus reference TRBV14 and TRBJ2-2, the full variable domain is EAGVTQFPSHSVIEKGQTVTLRCDPISGHDNLYWYRRVMGKEIKFLLHFVKESKQDESGMPNNRFLAERTGGTYSTLKVQPAELEDSGVYFCASSQANGWDPNTGELFFGEGSRLTVL.

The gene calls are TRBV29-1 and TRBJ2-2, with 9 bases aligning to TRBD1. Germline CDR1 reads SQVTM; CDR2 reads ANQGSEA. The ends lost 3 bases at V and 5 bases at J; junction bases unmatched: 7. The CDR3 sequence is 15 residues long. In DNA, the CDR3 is TGCAGCGTTGATCCTACAGGGGGCACGACCGGGGAGCTGTTTTTT. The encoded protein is CSVDPTGGTTGELFF.

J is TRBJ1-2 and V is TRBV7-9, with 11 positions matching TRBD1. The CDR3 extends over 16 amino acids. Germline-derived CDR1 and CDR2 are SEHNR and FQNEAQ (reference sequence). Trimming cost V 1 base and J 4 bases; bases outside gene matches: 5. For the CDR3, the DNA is TGTGCCAGCAGCTTAGATGGACAGGGGGCCTTCTATGGCTACACCTTC. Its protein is CASSLDGQGAFYGYTF.

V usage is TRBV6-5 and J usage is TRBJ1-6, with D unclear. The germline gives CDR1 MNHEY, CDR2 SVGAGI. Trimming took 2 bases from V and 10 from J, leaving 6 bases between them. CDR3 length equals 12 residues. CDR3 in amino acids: CASSYTQSPLHF. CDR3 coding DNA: TGTGCCAGCAGTTACACCCAATCACCCCTCCACTTT.

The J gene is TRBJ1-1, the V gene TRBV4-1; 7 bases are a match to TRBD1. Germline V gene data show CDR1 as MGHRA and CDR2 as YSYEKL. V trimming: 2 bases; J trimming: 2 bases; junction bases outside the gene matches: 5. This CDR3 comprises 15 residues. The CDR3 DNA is TGCGCCAGCAGCCAAAGGACAGGAGGAAACACTGAAGCTTTCTTT. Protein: CASSQRTGGNTEAFF.

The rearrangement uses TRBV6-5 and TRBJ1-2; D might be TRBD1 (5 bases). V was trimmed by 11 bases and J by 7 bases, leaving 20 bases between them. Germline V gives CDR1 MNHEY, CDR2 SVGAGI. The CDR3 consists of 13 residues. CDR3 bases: TGTGCCGCCCGCGGAGGGGCGGATTCTGGCTACACCTTC. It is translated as CAARGGADSGYTF.

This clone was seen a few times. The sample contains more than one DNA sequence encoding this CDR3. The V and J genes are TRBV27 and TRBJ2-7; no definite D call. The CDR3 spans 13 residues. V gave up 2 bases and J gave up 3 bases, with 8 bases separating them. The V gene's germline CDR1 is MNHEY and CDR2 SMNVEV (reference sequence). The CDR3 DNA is TGTGCCAGCAGTTTAAACAGAGACTACGAGCAGTACTTC. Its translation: CASSLNRDYEQYF.

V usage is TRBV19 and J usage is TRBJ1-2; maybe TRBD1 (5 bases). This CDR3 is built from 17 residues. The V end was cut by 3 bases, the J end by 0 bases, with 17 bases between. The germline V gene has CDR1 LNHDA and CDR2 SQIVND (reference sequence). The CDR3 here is CASSIPTEPTANYGYTF. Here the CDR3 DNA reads TGTGCCAGTAGTATTCCTACGGAGCCGACAGCTAACTATGGCTACACCTTC.

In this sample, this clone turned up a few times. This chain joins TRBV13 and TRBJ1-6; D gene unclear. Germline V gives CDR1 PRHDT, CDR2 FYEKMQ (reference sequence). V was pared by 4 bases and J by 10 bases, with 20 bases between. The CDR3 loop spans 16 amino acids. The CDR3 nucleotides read TGTGCCAGCAGCTCAAGTGTGGCAGGAAGTGGCTCACCCCTCCACTTT. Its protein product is CASSSSVAGSGSPLHF.

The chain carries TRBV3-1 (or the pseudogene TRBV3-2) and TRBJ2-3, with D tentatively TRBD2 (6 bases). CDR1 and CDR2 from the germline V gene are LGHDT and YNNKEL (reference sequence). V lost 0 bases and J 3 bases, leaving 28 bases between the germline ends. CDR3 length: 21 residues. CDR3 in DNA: TGTGCCAGCAGCCAAGAGCACCCGGGGGAGCCGACGGGGGTAAGGACAGATACGCAGTATTTT. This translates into CASSQEHPGEPTGVRTDTQYF.

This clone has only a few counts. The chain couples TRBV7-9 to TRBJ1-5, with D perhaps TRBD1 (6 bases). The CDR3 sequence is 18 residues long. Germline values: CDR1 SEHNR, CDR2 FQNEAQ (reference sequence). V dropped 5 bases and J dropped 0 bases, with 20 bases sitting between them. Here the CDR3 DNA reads TGTGCCAGCAGCCCGGGCCAGGGGAGCAAGGGTAGCAATCAGCCCCAGCATTTT. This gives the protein CASSPGQGSKGSNQPQHF.

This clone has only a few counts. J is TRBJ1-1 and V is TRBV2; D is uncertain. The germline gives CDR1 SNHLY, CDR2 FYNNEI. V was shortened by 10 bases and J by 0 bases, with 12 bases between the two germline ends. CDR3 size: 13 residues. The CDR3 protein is CATAGNLNTEAFF. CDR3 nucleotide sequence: TGTGCCACCGCCGGGAACCTGAACACTGAAGCTTTCTTT.

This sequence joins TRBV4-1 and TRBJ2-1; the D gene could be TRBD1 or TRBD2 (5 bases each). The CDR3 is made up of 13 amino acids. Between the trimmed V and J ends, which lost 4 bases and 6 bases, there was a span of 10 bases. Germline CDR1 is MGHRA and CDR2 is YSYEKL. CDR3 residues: CASSPSGSNEQFF. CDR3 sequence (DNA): TGCGCCAGCAGCCCCTCAGGGAGCAATGAGCAGTTCTTC.

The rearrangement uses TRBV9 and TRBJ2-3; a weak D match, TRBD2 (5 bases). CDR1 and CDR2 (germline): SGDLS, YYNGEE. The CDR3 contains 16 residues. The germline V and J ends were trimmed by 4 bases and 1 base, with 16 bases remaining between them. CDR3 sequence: CASSPYSGFGTDTQYF. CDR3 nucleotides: TGTGCCAGCAGCCCCTATTCGGGGTTCGGCACAGATACGCAGTATTTT.

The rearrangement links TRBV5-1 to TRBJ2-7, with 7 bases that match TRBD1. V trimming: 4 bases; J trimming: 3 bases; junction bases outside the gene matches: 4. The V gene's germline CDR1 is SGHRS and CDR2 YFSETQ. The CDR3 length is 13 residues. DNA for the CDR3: TGCGCCAGCAGCATCGGACAGGACTACGAGCAGTACTTC. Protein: CASSIGQDYEQYF.

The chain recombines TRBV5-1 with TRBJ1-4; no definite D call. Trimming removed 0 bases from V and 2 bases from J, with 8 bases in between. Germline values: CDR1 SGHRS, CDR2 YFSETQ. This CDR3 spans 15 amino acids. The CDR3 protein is CASSLVGWTNEKLFF. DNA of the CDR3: TGCGCCAGCAGCTTGGTGGGGTGGACTAATGAAAAACTGTTTTTT.

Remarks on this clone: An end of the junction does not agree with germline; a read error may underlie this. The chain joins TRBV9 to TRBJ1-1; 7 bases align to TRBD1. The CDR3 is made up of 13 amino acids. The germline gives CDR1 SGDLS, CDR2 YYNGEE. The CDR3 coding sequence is TGTGCCAGCACCCGGCCCGGGACAGACCGCCCGTGTTTT. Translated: CASTRPGTDRPCF.